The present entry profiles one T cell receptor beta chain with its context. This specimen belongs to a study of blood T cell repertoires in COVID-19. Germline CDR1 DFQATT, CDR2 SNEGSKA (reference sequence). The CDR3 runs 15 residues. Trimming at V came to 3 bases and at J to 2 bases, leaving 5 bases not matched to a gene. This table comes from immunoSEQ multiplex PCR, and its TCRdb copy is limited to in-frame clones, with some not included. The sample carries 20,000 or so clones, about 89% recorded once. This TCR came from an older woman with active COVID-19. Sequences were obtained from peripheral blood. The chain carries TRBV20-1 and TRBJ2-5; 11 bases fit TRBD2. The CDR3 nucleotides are TGCAGTGCTAGTAGAGGGACTAGCGGTCAAGAGACCCAGTACTTC. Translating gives CSASRGTSGQETQYF.